A single sample gave rise to the 8 T cell receptor beta chains below, sequenced in a study of control samples from healthy donors and cancer patients (TCRdb year 2020). Libraries were prepared through the immunoSEQ multiplex PCR assay. TCRdb took this table from immuneACCESS and kept in-frame rearrangements with V and J called. Such tables lack part of the clones; where checked against another copy, unresolved V genes explain under half of the gap, and the rest is unexplained. Here the sample has approximately 58,000 clones; around 87% occur a single time. The ten largest clones represent about 13% of the sample. Sequencing input: PBMCs. These receptors all stem from a woman aged 55-69 years with lung cancer.

The rearrangement uses TRBV11-3 and TRBJ2-1, with TRBD2 matching 7 bases. The CDR3 consists of 16 residues. Germline CDR1 and CDR2: SGHNT and YENEEA. V trimming: 0 bases; J trimming: 8 bases; junction bases outside the gene matches: 10. The CDR3 spells CASSLDLTGGTDEQFF. CDR3 DNA sequence: TGTGCCAGCAGCTTAGATCTGACGGGGGGTACGGATGAGCAGTTCTTC. The full variable domain, rest sourced from reference TRBV11-3 and TRBJ2-1, is EAGVVQSPRYKIIEKKQPVAFWCNPISGHNTLYWYLQNLGQGPELLIRYENEEAVDDSQLPKDRFSAERLKGVDSTLKIQPAELGDSAVYLCASSLDLTGGTDEQFFGPGTRLTVL.

V is TRBV2 and J is TRBJ1-5, with TRBD1 as a possible D gene (6 bases). This CDR3 region has 15 residues. Germline V gene lookup returns CDR1 SNHLY and CDR2 FYNNEI. V was trimmed by 7 bases and J by 0 bases, leaving 13 bases between them. The chain's CDR3 is CASIRDTFSNQPQHF. Here the CDR3 DNA reads TGTGCCAGCATCCGGGACACCTTTAGCAATCAGCCCCAGCATTTT. The entire variable domain, with the rest obtained from reference TRBV2 and TRBJ1-5, is as follows: EPEVTQTPSHQVTQMGQEVILRCVPISNHLYFYWYRQILGQKVEFLVSFYNNEISEKSEIFDDQFSVERPDGSNFTLKIRSTKLEDSAMYFCASIRDTFSNQPQHFGDGTRLSIL.

J is TRBJ1-2 and V is TRBV24-1; TRBD1 matches at 11 bases. The J segment lost 4 bases and the V segment lost 2 bases, leaving 5 bases of the junction unmatched. This CDR3 is built from 16 residues. Germline CDR1 is KGHDR and CDR2 is SFDVKD. The CDR3: CATSDSRTGGSYGYTF. The CDR3 DNA reads TGTGCCACCAGTGATTCTAGGACAGGGGGCAGCTATGGCTACACCTTC.

The rearrangement joins TRBV3-1 (or the pseudogene TRBV3-2) to TRBJ2-5; 7 nucleotides agree with TRBD1. Trimming took 0 bases from V and 11 from J; bases not matched to a gene: 12. Germline V gene data show CDR1 as LGHDT and CDR2 as YNNKEL (reference sequence). This CDR3 region has 15 residues. The CDR3 protein is CASSQDSTGAYEQYF. CDR3 nucleotide sequence: TGTGCCAGCAGCCAAGATTCAACAGGGGCATATGAGCAGTACTTC.

The chain combines TRBV19 with TRBJ2-5; D ambiguous. Germline CDR1 LNHDA, CDR2 SQIVND (reference sequence). The CDR3 consists of 12 residues. Trimming took 4 bases from V and 3 from J, leaving 6 bases between them. CDR3 sequence: CASSKPKETQYF. Here the CDR3 DNA reads TGTGCCAGTAGTAAGCCAAAAGAGACCCAGTACTTC.

The chain links TRBV7-9 to TRBJ1-1; possibly TRBD1 for D (5 bases). From germline, CDR1 is SEHNR and CDR2 FQNEAQ (reference sequence). The germline V and J ends were trimmed by 7 bases and 3 bases, with 12 bases remaining between them. This CDR3 has 13 residues. DNA for the CDR3: TGTGCCAGCACCGGACAAGGGGACACTGAAGCTTTCTTT. It specifies CASTGQGDTEAFF.

The genes are TRBV3-1 (or the pseudogene TRBV3-2) and TRBJ1-6; D is undetermined. The CDR3 consists of 13 residues. With 4 bases removed from V and 5 bases from J, the gap between germline ends came to 6 bases. The germline gives CDR1 LGHDT, CDR2 YNNKEL (reference sequence). The CDR3 DNA follows: TGTGCCAGCAGCCGGGTAGATAATTCACCCCTCCACTTT. Protein sequence: CASSRVDNSPLHF.

The chain combines TRBV6-6 with TRBJ1-5; D is ambiguous. CDR3 length equals 12 residues. The germline gives CDR1 MNHNY, CDR2 SVGAGI (reference sequence). V was cut by 7 bases and J by 2 bases, with 6 bases left in between. CDR3 nucleotides: TGTGCCAGCAAAGGAGGCAATCAGCCCCAGCATTTT. Its protein product is CASKGGNQPQHF.